A selection of T cell receptor beta chains follows, all from one sample in a study of blood T cells in healthy people across ages. MiXCR, applied by TCRdb to the 5' RACE reads, yields one record per CDR3 protein. The data show fewer than 750,000 distinct CDR3 sequences, around 48% seen once. The sample was blood. These receptors came from a man aged 80 or over in good health. CDR3s include the opening cysteine and the closing phenylalanine or tryptophan. D genes are given only for firm matches. Expanded clones get a size class; other rows say once, few or many, or leave the size out.

J | V | D | size | CDR3 | DNA
TRBJ2-4 | TRBV10-2 | NA | NA | CASSELGLKGSKQYF | TGCGCCAGCAGTGAGCTAGGGCTAAAGGGATCGAAGCAGTACTTC
TRBJ1-1 | TRBV6-6 | NA | many | CASSYSTGHLEAEAFF | TGTGCCAGCAGTTACTCGACCGGACACCTTGAGGCTGAAGCTTTCTTT
TRBJ2-3 | TRBV7-2 | TRBD2 | NA | CASSWIAGETDTQYF | TGTGCCAGCAGCTGGATAGCGGGGGAAACAGATACGCAGTATTTT
TRBJ1-5 | TRBV20-1 | NA | NA | CSASTGNSNQPQHF | TGCAGTGCCTCGACAGGCAATAGCAATCAGCCCCAGCATTTT
TRBJ2-1 | TRBV29-1 | TRBD2 | few | CSVDISSGSGLEQFF | TGCAGCGTTGATATATCTAGCGGGAGTGGGTTGGAGCAGTTCTTC
TRBJ2-5 | TRBV29-1 | NA | few | CSVTRRTTQETQYF | TGCAGCGTCACGCGACGGACAACCCAAGAGACCCAGTACTTC
TRBJ2-3 | TRBV3-1 | TRBD1 | NA | CASSQDFRRDRGTDTQYF | TGTGCCAGCAGCCAAGATTTCCGAAGGGACAGGGGAACAGATACGCAGTATTTT
TRBJ2-1 | TRBV20-1 | TRBD2 | few | CSGGSGAPYNEQFF | TGCAGTGGGGGTAGCGGGGCCCCCTACAATGAGCAGTTCTTC
TRBJ1-5 | TRBV7-9 | NA | NA | CASSPGITADDQPQHF | TGTGCCAGCAGCCCAGGAATAACGGCCGACGATCAGCCCCAGCATTTT
TRBJ2-1 | TRBV3-1 | TRBD2 | NA | CASSQVLLAGNEQFF | TGTGCCAGCAGCCAAGTATTACTAGCGGGAAATGAGCAGTTCTTC
TRBJ2-6 | TRBV3-1 | TRBD2 | NA | CASSPRYNWGGTGANVLTF | TGTGCCAGCAGCCCCCGTTATAATTGGGGGGGGACTGGGGCCAACGTCCTGACTTTC
TRBJ2-1 | TRBV6-1 | TRBD2 | NA | CASSEGAGYNEQFF | TGTGCCAGCAGTGAAGGAGCGGGGTACAATGAGCAGTTCTTC
TRBJ2-1 | TRBV6-5 | NA | many | CASSSTRAWDNEQFF | TGTGCCAGCAGTTCCACGCGAGCTTGGGACAATGAGCAGTTCTTC
TRBJ2-1 | TRBV5-1 | NA | few | CASSLYISADSYNEQFF | TGCGCCAGCAGCTTGTATATCTCGGCAGACTCCTACAATGAGCAGTTCTTC
TRBJ2-7 | TRBV5-6 | TRBD1 | NA | CASSSGTGGIYEQYF | TGTGCCAGCAGTTCCGGGACAGGGGGCATATACGAGCAGTACTTC
TRBJ1-4 | TRBV7-2 | NA | NA | CASSLADREKLFF | TGTGCCAGCAGCTTAGCTGATAGGGAAAAACTGTTTTTT